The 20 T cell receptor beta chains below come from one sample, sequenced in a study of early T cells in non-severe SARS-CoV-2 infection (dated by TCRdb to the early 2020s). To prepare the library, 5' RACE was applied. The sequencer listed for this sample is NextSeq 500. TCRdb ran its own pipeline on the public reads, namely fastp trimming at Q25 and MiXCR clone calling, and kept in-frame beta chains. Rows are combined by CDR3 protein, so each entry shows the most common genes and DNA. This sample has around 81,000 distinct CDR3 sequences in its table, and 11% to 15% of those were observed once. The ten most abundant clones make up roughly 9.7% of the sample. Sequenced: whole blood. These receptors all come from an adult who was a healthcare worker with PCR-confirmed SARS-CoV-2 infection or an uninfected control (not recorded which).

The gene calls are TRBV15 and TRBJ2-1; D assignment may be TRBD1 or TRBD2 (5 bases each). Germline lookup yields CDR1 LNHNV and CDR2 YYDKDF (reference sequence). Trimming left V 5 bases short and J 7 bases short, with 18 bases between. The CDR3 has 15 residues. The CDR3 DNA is TGTGCCACCAGCTACGGGACCCGCCTAGATAATGAGCAGTTCTTC. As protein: CATSYGTRLDNEQFF.

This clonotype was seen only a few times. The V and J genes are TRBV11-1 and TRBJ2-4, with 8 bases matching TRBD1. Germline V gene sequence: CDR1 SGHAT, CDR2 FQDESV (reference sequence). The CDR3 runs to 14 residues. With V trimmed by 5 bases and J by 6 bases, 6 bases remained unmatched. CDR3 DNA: TGTGCCAGCAGCATAGGGACAGGAGGAAACATTCAGTACTTC. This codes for CASSIGTGGNIQYF.

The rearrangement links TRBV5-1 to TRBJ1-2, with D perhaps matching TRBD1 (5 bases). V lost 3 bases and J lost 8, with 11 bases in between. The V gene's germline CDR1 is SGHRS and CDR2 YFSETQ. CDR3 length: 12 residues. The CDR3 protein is CASSSPGRGYTF. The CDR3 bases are TGCGCCAGCAGCTCTCCAGGGAGAGGCTACACCTTC.

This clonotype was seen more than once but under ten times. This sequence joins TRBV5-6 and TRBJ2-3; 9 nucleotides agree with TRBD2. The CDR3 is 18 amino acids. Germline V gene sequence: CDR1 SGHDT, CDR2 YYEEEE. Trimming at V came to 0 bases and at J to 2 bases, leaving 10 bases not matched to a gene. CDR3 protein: CASSLVPGLAILTDTQYF. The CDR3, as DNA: TGTGCCAGCAGCTTGGTTCCGGGACTAGCAATCCTCACAGATACGCAGTATTTT.

This CDR3 reads CASSELGRIFF. The CDR3, as DNA: TGTGCCAGCAGTGAGTTAGGCAGAATCTTTTTT. The rearrangement joins TRBV25-1 to TRBJ2-2, with no clear D. The CDR3 sequence is 11 residues long. Germline V lookup: CDR1 MGHDK, CDR2 SYGVNS. V was pared by 3 bases and J by 17 bases, with 13 bases between.

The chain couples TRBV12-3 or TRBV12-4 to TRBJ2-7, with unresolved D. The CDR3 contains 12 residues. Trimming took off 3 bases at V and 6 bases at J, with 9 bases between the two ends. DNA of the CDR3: TGTGCCAGCAGTTTCTCTCGTTCCGAGCAGTACTTC. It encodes CASSFSRSEQYF.

DNA for the CDR3: TGCGCCAGCAGCTTGCAGAGCTCCTACAATGAGCAGTTCTTC. Its protein is CASSLQSSYNEQFF. The V and J genes are TRBV5-1 and TRBJ2-1; D unresolved. Germline V gene lookup returns CDR1 SGHRS and CDR2 YFSETQ. This CDR3 region has 14 residues. Trimming shortened V by 1 base and J by 0 bases, and 5 bases separated the two germline ends.

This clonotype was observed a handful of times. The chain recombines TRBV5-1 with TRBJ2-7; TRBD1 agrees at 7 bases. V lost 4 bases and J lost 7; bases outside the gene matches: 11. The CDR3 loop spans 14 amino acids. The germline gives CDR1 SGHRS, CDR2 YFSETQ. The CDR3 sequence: CASSPRQGFGEQYF. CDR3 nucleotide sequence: TGCGCCAGCAGCCCACGACAGGGATTTGGTGAGCAGTACTTC.

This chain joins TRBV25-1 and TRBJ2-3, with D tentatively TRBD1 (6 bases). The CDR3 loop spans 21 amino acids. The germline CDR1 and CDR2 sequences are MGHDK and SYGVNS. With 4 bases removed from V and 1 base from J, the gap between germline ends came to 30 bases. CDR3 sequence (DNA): TGTGCCAGCAGTGGTTCTTTGGGGAATCGAGGGGGAAACTTAGGCACAGATACGCAGTATTTT. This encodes CASSGSLGNRGGNLGTDTQYF.

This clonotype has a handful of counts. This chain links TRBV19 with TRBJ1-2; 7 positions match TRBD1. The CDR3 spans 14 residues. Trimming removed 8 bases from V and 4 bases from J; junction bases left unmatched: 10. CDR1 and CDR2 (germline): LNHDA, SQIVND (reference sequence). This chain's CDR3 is CASGDRAPRYGYTF. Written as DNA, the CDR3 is TGTGCCAGTGGCGACAGGGCCCCGCGCTATGGCTACACCTTC.

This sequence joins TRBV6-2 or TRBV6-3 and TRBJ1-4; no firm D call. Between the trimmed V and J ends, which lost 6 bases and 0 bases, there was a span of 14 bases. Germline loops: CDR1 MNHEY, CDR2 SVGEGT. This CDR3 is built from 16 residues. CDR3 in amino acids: CASSPDGSATNEKLFF. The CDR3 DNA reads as TGTGCCAGCAGCCCCGACGGGAGCGCAACTAATGAAAAACTGTTTTTT.

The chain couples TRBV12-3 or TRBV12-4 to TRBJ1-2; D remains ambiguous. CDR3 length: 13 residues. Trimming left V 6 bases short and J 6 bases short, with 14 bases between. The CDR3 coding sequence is TGTGCCAGCAGGCGTTTGGGGTTTGATGGCTACACCTTC. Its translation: CASRRLGFDGYTF.

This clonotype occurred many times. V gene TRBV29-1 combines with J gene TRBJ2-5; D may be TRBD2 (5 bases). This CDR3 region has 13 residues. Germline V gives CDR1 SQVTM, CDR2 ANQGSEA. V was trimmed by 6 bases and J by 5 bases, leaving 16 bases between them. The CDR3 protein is CSVPGEGGETQYF. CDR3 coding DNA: TGCAGCGTGCCGGGTGAAGGCGGGGAGACCCAGTACTTC. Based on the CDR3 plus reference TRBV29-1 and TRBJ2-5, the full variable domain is SAVISQKPSRDICQRGTSLTIQCQVDSQVTMMFWYRQQPGQSLTLIATANQGSEATYESGFVIDKFPISRPNLTFSTLTVSNMSPEDSSIYLCSVPGEGGETQYFGPGTRLLVL.

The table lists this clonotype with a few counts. CDR3 nucleotide sequence: TGCAGTGCTAGAGAACCTAAAACCTACAATGAGCAGTTCTTC. This encodes CSAREPKTYNEQFF. The genes are TRBV20-1 and TRBJ2-1, with unresolved D. The CDR3 runs 14 residues. V gave up 0 bases and J gave up 2 bases, with 8 bases separating them. Germline V gene lookup returns CDR1 DFQATT and CDR2 SNEGSKA (reference sequence).

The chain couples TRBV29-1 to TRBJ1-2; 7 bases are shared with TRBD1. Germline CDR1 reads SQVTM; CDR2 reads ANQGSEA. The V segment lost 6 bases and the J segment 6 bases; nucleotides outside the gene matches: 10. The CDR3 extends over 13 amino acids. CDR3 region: CSVRPDRVNGYTF. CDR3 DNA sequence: TGCAGCGTCCGCCCCGACAGGGTCAATGGCTACACCTTC.

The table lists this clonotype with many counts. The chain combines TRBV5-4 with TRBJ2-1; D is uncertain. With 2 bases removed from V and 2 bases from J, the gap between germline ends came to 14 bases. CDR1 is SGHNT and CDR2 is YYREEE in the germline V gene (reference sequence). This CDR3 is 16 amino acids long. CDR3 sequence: CASSFRRGEAYNEQFF. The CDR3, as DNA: TGTGCCAGCAGCTTCCGAAGAGGAGAAGCCTACAATGAGCAGTTCTTC.

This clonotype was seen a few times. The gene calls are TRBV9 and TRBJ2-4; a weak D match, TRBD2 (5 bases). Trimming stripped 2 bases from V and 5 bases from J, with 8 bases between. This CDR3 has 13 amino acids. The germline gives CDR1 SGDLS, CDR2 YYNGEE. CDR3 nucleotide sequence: TGTGCCAGCAGCGTGTCCGGGGAAAACATTCAGTACTTC. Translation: CASSVSGENIQYF.

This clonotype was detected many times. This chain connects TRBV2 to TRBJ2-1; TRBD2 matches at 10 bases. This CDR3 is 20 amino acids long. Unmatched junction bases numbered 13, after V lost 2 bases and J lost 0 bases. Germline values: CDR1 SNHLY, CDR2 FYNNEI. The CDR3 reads CASSELLGLADASSYNEQFF. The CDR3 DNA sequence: TGTGCCAGCAGTGAATTGCTAGGACTAGCGGATGCAAGCTCCTACAATGAGCAGTTCTTC.

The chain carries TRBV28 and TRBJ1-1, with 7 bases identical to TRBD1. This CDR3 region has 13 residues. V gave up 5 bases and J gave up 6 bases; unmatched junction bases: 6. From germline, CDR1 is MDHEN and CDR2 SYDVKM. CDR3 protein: CASSQRQGSEAFF. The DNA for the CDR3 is TGTGCCAGCAGTCAGAGACAGGGTTCTGAAGCTTTCTTT.

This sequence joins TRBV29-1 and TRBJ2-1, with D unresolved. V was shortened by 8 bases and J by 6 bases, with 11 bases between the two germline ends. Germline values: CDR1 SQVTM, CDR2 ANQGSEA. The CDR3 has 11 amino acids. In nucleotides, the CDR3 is TGCAGCCTACTATCCGGCAATGAGCAGTTCTTC. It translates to CSLLSGNEQFF.